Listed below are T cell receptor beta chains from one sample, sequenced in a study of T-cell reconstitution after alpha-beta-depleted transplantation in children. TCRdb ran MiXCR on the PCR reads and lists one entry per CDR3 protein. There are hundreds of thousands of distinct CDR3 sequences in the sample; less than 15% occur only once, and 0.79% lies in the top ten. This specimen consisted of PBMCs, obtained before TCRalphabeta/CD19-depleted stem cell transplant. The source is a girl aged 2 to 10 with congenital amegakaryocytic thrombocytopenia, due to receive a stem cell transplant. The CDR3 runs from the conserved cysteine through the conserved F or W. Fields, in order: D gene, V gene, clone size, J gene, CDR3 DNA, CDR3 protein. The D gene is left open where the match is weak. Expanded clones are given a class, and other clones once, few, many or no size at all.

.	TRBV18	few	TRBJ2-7	TGTGCCAGCTCACCGCTTCCCCAAGTTGGTTCTTACGAGCAGTACTTC	CASSPLPQVGSYEQYF
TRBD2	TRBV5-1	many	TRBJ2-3	TGCGCCAGCAGCTTGGGACTAGCGGGAGTTTACATAGATACGCAGTATTTT	CASSLGLAGVYIDTQYF
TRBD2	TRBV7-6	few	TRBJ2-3	TGTGCCAGCAGCTTATTACTAGCGGGAGAGGCAGATACGCAGTATTTT	CASSLLLAGEADTQYF
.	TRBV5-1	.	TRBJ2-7	TGCGCCAGCAGCACGTCGGACGTTACCTACGAGCAGTACTTC	CASSTSDVTYEQYF
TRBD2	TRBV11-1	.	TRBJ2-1	TGTGCCAGCAGCTCCACCCTCGGGACTAGCGGACCACCCAATGAGCAGTTCTTC	CASSSTLGTSGPPNEQFF
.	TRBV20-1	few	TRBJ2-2	TGCAGTGCTTACCCGGGATCTCCCACCGGGGAGCTGTTTTTT	CSAYPGSPTGELFF
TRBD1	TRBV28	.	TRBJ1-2	TGTGCCACAGGGGGGCAGGTCTATGGCTACACCTTC	CATGGQVYGYTF
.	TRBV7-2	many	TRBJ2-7	TGTGCCAGCAGCTTGGCACGAGTTTATTTCGACGAGCAGTACTTC	CASSLARVYFDEQYF
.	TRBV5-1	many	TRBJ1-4	TGCGCCAGCAGCTCCCGGCACGGTAATGAAAAACTGTTTTTT	CASSSRHGNEKLFF
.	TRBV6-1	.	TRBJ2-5	TGTGCCAGCAGTCAAATAGATCTATCGGGACAGACCCAGTACTTC	CASSQIDLSGQTQYF
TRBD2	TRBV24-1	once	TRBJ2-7	TGTGCCACCAGTGATTTGCTGGGTAAGGGACTAGCGGGACGCGAGCAGTACTTC	CATSDLLGKGLAGREQYF
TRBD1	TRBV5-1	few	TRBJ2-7	TGCGCCAGCAGCTTGGCCCCAATGCCGTACAGGGGATCCTACGAGCAGTACTTC	CASSLAPMPYRGSYEQYF
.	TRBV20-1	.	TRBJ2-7	TGCAGTGCTAGAGATAACCCCGGCCTAGCCTACGAGCAGTACTTC	CSARDNPGLAYEQYF
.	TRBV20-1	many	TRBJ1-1	TGCAGTGCTGACAGGAACACTGAAGCTTTCTTT	CSADRNTEAFF
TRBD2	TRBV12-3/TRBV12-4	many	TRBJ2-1	TGTGCCAGCAGCCCAAGCGGGAGACCATTGGGGCAGTTCTTC	CASSPSGRPLGQFF
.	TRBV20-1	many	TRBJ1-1	TGCAGTGCTACTATTCGTGGGCGAGACACTGAAGCTTTCTTT	CSATIRGRDTEAFF
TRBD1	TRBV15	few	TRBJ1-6	TGTGCCACCAGCAGGGGGACAGGGGAACCTTCACCCCTCCACTTT	CATSRGTGEPSPLHF
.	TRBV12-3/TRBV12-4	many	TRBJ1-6	TGTGCCACTCGACAGGAATTTTTGATTCCCCTCCACTTT	CATRQEFLIPLHF